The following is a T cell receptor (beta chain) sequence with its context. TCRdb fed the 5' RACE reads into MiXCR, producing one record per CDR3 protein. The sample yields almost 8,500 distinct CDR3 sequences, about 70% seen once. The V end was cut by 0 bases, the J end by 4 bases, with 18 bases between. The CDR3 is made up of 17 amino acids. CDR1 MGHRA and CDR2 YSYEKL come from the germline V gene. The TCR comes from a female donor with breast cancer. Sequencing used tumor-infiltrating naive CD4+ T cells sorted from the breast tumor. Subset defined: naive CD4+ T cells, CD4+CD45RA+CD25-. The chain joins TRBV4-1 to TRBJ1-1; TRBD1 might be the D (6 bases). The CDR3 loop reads CASSQDPGGAQVTEAFF. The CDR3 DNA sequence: TGCGCCAGCAGCCAAGATCCTGGGGGCGCCCAGGTCACTGAAGCTTTCTTT.